The 17 T cell receptor beta chains in this list originate from one sample, sequenced in a study of T cell responses to AZD1222 COVID-19 vaccine. TCRdb's table, derived via immunoSEQ multiplex PCR, lists solely in-frame clones and lacks some. The sample has over 65,000 clones, roughly nine tenths seen once. The starting material was peripheral blood, obtained on day 0 of AZD1222 vaccination. Source of these receptors: an adult in good health.

The V and J genes are TRBV6-5 and TRBJ1-2, with 8 bases that match TRBD1. J gave up 1 base and V 8 bases, and 9 bases lay outside the gene matches. Germline CDR1 MNHEY, CDR2 SVGAGI. This CDR3 has 15 residues. CDR3 nucleotides: TGTGCCAGCCTCGACAGGGGAGGGGGTAACTATGGCTACACCTTC. It codes for CASLDRGGGNYGYTF.

The genes are TRBV7-8 and TRBJ1-5; the D is unclear. The CDR3 runs 15 residues. Trimming shortened V by 1 base and J by 4 bases, and 11 bases separated the two germline ends. Looked up from germline, CDR1 is SGHVS and CDR2 is FQNEAQ. CDR3 amino acids: CASSLGRPENQPQHF. For the CDR3, the DNA is TGTGCCAGCAGCTTAGGTCGGCCGGAGAATCAGCCCCAGCATTTT. Based on the CDR3 plus reference TRBV7-8 and TRBJ1-5, the full variable domain is GAGVSQSPRYKVAKRGQDVALRCDPISGHVSLFWYQQALGQGPEFLTYFQNEAQLDKSGLPSDRFFAERPEGSVSTLKIQRTQQEDSAVYLCASSLGRPENQPQHFGDGTRLSIL.

This chain links TRBV7-9 with TRBJ2-5; 8 nucleotides line up with TRBD1. The germline V gene encodes CDR1 SEHNR and CDR2 FQNEAQ (reference sequence). V dropped 4 bases and J dropped 2; count of bases not matched to a gene: 3. The CDR3 covers 14 residues. This CDR3 is CASSSGQGQETQYF. The CDR3 DNA reads as TGTGCCAGCAGCTCAGGACAGGGACAAGAGACCCAGTACTTC.

The V and J genes are TRBV19 and TRBJ1-6; TRBD1 might be the D (5 bases). Germline V gene lookup returns CDR1 LNHDA and CDR2 SQIVND (reference sequence). The CDR3 has 14 residues. The V end lost 7 bases, the J end lost 6 bases, and 13 bases lay between the germline ends. Here the CDR3 reads CASMSDSLNSPLHF. Here the CDR3 DNA reads TGTGCCAGTATGAGCGACAGCCTTAATTCACCCCTCCACTTT.

This sequence joins TRBV28 and TRBJ1-5; 9 bases line up with TRBD1. Germline assignment: CDR1 MDHEN and CDR2 SYDVKM. The CDR3 extends over 18 amino acids. Trimming cost V 6 bases and J 1 base; bases outside gene matches: 13. Here the CDR3 reads CASSSGTGRVKSNQPQHF. The DNA of the CDR3 is TGTGCCAGCAGCTCCGGGACAGGGAGGGTGAAAAGCAATCAGCCCCAGCATTTT.

The chain carries TRBV2 and TRBJ1-1, with D unclear. Looked up from germline, CDR1 is SNHLY and CDR2 is FYNNEI. V was trimmed by 5 bases and J by 5 bases, leaving 3 bases between them. This CDR3 comprises 10 residues. Here the CDR3 DNA reads TGTGCCAGCAGTTGGACTGAAGCTTTCTTT. Protein sequence: CASSWTEAFF.

V and J are TRBV6-1 and TRBJ2-7, with TRBD1 matching 7 bases. The CDR3 runs to 15 residues. The germline CDR1 and CDR2 sequences are MNHNS and SASEGT. With V trimmed by 2 bases and J by 6 bases, 10 bases remained unmatched. The CDR3 here is CASSEMKGQRVEQYF. CDR3 DNA sequence: TGTGCCAGCAGTGAAATGAAGGGACAGAGAGTCGAGCAGTACTTC.

This clone occurred once. The J gene is TRBJ1-5, the V gene TRBV30, with D possibly TRBD1 on 5 matching bases. The V and J ends lost 3 bases and 6 bases respectively, with 21 bases between them. The germline gives CDR1 GTSNPN, CDR2 SVGIG (reference sequence). CDR3 size: 16 residues. CDR3 in amino acids: CAWRDTAQVGGQPQHF. The CDR3 nucleotides read TGTGCCTGGAGGGATACCGCACAGGTGGGCGGTCAGCCCCAGCATTTT. The full variable domain, in which reference TRBV30 and TRBJ1-5 provide the parts outside the CDR3, is SQTIHQWPATLVQPVGSPLSLECTVEGTSNPNLYWYRQAAGRGLQLLFYSVGIGQISSEVPQNLSASRPQDRQFILSSKKLLLSDSGFYLCAWRDTAQVGGQPQHFGDGTRLSIL.

The genes are TRBV7-2 and TRBJ2-7; D perhaps matches TRBD2 (6 bases). CDR1 and CDR2 from the germline V gene are SGHTA and FQGNSA. Trimming shortened V by 0 bases and J by 0 bases, and 9 bases separated the two germline ends. This CDR3 comprises 15 residues. CDR3 nucleotides: TGTGCCAGCAGCTTAGCGGCGGGGCTCTCCTACGAGCAGTACTTC. The encoded protein is CASSLAAGLSYEQYF.

The chain joins TRBV4-2 to TRBJ2-1, with 7 bases identical to TRBD2. Trimming cost V 0 bases and J 4 bases; bases outside gene matches: 6. The germline V gene encodes CDR1 LGHNA and CDR2 YNFKEQ. The CDR3 has 16 amino acids. DNA for the CDR3: TGTGCCAGCAGCCAAGAACGTCTAGCGGTTTACAATGAGCAGTTCTTC. Translated, it gives CASSQERLAVYNEQFF.

The gene calls are TRBV18 and TRBJ2-3; 7 nucleotides agree with TRBD2. CDR3 size: 16 residues. J was trimmed by 0 bases and V by 2 bases; bases with no gene match: 5. Germline CDR1 and CDR2: KGHSH and LQKENI. CDR3 in amino acids: CASSPSGTASTDTQYF. The DNA of the CDR3 is TGTGCCAGCTCACCAAGCGGGACCGCTAGCACAGATACGCAGTATTTT.

The chain couples TRBV6-6 to TRBJ2-1; TRBD1 or TRBD2 may be the D gene (7 bases each). The CDR3 consists of 16 residues. CDR1 and CDR2 from the germline V gene are MNHNY and SVGAGI (reference sequence). The V end was cut by 7 bases, the J end by 5 bases, with 21 bases between. This CDR3 is CASTQGGAGAHNEQFF. CDR3 coding DNA: TGTGCCAGCACCCAGGGGGGGGCGGGAGCCCACAATGAGCAGTTCTTC.

This chain connects TRBV5-5 to TRBJ2-7; a possible D gene is TRBD1 (6 bases). The CDR3 is made up of 15 amino acids. Trimming took 4 bases from V and 6 from J, leaving 20 bases between them. Germline CDR1 SGHKS, CDR2 YYEKEE (reference sequence). CDR3 bases: TGTGCCAGCAGCCTAACAGGGTCGCGCACGAGCGAGCAGTACTTC. It specifies CASSLTGSRTSEQYF.

V gene TRBV5-1 combines with J gene TRBJ2-1; D perhaps matches TRBD2 (5 bases). Deletions cut 4 bases from V and 8 bases from J, with 16 bases between. CDR1 SGHRS and CDR2 YFSETQ come from the germline V gene. There are 14 residues in the CDR3. The CDR3 coding sequence is TGCGCCAGCAGCAGGAAGCGGCTGGAGGATGAGCAGTTCTTC. It yields the protein CASSRKRLEDEQFF. The entire variable domain, with the rest obtained from reference TRBV5-1 and TRBJ2-1, is as follows: KAGVTQTPRYLIKTRGQQVTLSCSPISGHRSVSWYQQTPGQGLQFLFEYFSETQRNKGNFPGRFSGRQFSNSRSEMNVSTLELGDSALYLCASSRKRLEDEQFFGPGTRLTVL.

The CDR3 coding sequence is TGTGCCAGTGCTCGACAGGGGGTGAATTCACCCCTCCACTTT. It yields the protein CASARQGVNSPLHF. The V and J genes are TRBV9 and TRBJ1-6; 9 bases line up with TRBD1. The CDR3 extends over 14 amino acids. Germline V gene lookup returns CDR1 SGDLS and CDR2 YYNGEE. V dropped 8 bases and J dropped 7; count of bases not matched to a gene: 7. The full variable domain, its missing parts supplied by reference TRBV9 and TRBJ1-6, is DSGVTQTPKHLITATGQRVTLRCSPRSGDLSVYWYQQSLDQGLQFLIQYYNGEERAKGNILERFSAQQFPDLHSELNLSSLELGDSALYFCASARQGVNSPLHFGNGTRLTVT.

The chain combines TRBV19 with TRBJ2-2; weak D call: TRBD2 (5 bases). V dropped 9 bases and J dropped 7 bases, with 9 bases sitting between them. In germline, CDR1 is LNHDA, CDR2 SQIVND (reference sequence). The CDR3 consists of 11 residues. The CDR3 DNA sequence: TGTGCCAGCGCCGCGGGCGGGGAGCTGTTTTTT. It translates to CASAAGGELFF.

The rearrangement uses TRBV7-6 and TRBJ1-1; possibly TRBD1 for D (6 bases). Per the germline V gene, CDR1 is SGHVS and CDR2 is FNYEAQ. The CDR3 totals 15 residues. Trimming left V 5 bases short and J 1 base short, with 14 bases between. The CDR3 nucleotides are TGTGCCAGCAGCGGGGGCCCTTTTCGGAACACTGAAGCTTTCTTT. It specifies CASSGGPFRNTEAFF.